A selection of T cell receptor beta chains follows, all from one sample in a study of T-cell reconstitution after alpha-beta-depleted transplantation in children. From the PCR reads, TCRdb called clonotypes with MiXCR, one entry per CDR3 protein. The sample yields fewer than 750,000 distinct CDR3 sequences, around 23% seen once. The sample in question was PBMCs, mostly from graft donor cells, obtained 360 days after TCRalphabeta/CD19-depleted stem cell transplant. All receptors derive from a boy younger than two who had a stem cell transplant for acute myeloid leukemia, so the T cells may come from the graft donor. Each CDR3 is given with its conserved first and last residue. D genes are given only for firm matches. Clone size is stated in some rows and not others, as once, few, many or a class when expanded.

J gene	clone size	D gene	V gene	CDR3 protein	CDR3 DNA
TRBJ2-1	many	.	TRBV5-1	CASSPAGTPGANEQFF	TGCGCCAGCAGCCCCGCGGGGACCCCCGGGGCCAATGAGCAGTTCTTC
TRBJ2-1	many	TRBD2	TRBV5-1	CASSFRLAGGRYNEQFF	TGCGCCAGCAGCTTTAGACTAGCGGGGGGTAGGTACAATGAGCAGTTCTTC
TRBJ2-3	few	.	TRBV10-3	CAISDNVGTDTQYF	TGTGCCATCAGTGATAATGTGGGCACAGATACGCAGTATTTT
TRBJ2-1	once	TRBD1	TRBV20-1	CSASEGASYNEQFF	TGCAGTGCTAGCGAGGGGGCTTCCTACAATGAGCAGTTCTTC
TRBJ2-1	many	TRBD2	TRBV29-1	CSVVRFGGGSNEQFF	TGCAGCGTCGTTCGATTTGGCGGGGGTTCCAATGAGCAGTTCTTC
TRBJ2-1	.	.	TRBV20-1	CSAVRSSYNEQFF	TGCAGTGCCGTGAGGAGCTCCTACAATGAGCAGTTCTTC
TRBJ1-3	few	.	TRBV7-6	CASSPRMLSPFSGNTIYF	TGTGCCAGCAGCCCTAGGATGCTGTCCCCCTTCTCTGGAAACACCATATATTTT
TRBJ2-5	.	.	TRBV15	CATSSARSQETQYF	TGTGCCACCAGCTCGGCGAGGTCCCAAGAGACCCAGTACTTC
TRBJ2-5	many	.	TRBV7-2	CASSIEGTIQETQYF	TGTGCCAGCAGCATTGAAGGGACCATCCAAGAGACCCAGTACTTC
TRBJ1-2	.	TRBD1	TRBV7-2	CASSLGGTGIYGYTF	TGTGCCAGCAGCTTAGGCGGGACAGGGATCTATGGCTACACCTTC
TRBJ2-3	many	.	TRBV29-1	CSVLFQGRTDTQYF	TGCAGCGTTCTTTTTCAGGGGCGCACAGATACGCAGTATTTT
TRBJ2-1	.	TRBD2	TRBV28	CASSFAAGGPNEQFF	TGTGCCAGCAGTTTTGCGGCGGGGGGGCCCAATGAGCAGTTCTTC
TRBJ1-6	few	.	TRBV20-1	CSASPGAMNSPLHF	TGCAGTGCTAGTCCAGGGGCTATGAATTCACCCCTCCACTTT
TRBJ2-5	.	.	TRBV7-2	CASSLNGGAGETQYF	TGTGCCAGCAGCTTAAATGGGGGCGCAGGGGAGACCCAGTACTTC
TRBJ2-7	many	.	TRBV7-2	CASSSGVGEQYF	TGTGCCAGCAGCTCCGGGGTCGGCGAGCAGTACTTC
TRBJ2-5	many	.	TRBV5-5	CASSFGGFSEETQYF	TGTGCCAGCAGCTTCGGGGGTTTCTCAGAAGAGACCCAGTACTTC
TRBJ1-2	few	.	TRBV6-5	CATGGSNGYTF	TGTGCCACCGGGGGAAGCAATGGCTACACCTTC
TRBJ1-2	.	TRBD1	TRBV13	CASSRGTGVYGYTF	TGTGCCAGCAGCAGAGGGACAGGGGTCTATGGCTACACCTTC
TRBJ2-6	.	.	TRBV5-1	CASSKGTGANVLTF	TGCGCCAGCAGCAAGGGAACTGGGGCCAACGTCCTGACTTTC
TRBJ2-7	.	TRBD1	TRBV12-5	CASGLVQQGGYEQYF	TGTGCTAGTGGTTTGGTACAACAGGGGGGCTACGAGCAGTACTTC
TRBJ2-5	few	.	TRBV14	CASSPFGGGTETQYF	TGTGCCAGCAGCCCGTTCGGGGGCGGGACCGAGACCCAGTACTTC
TRBJ2-7	many	.	TRBV12-3/TRBV12-4	CASGPGQTLYEQYF	TGTGCCAGCGGACCCGGACAGACACTTTACGAGCAGTACTTC
TRBJ1-2	many	TRBD1	TRBV12-3/TRBV12-4	CASRETGNYGYTF	TGTGCCAGCAGGGAGACAGGGAACTATGGCTACACCTTC
TRBJ2-5	few	.	TRBV20-1	CSARYSGRETQYF	TGCAGTGCTAGGTATTCGGGGAGGGAGACCCAGTACTTC
TRBJ2-6	.	TRBD2	TRBV7-2	CASRSTSAGANVLTF	TGTGCCAGCAGATCTACTAGCGCTGGGGCCAACGTCCTGACTTTC
TRBJ1-1	.	.	TRBV6-5	CASSYLDSGNTEAFF	TGTGCCAGCAGTTACCTCGACAGTGGGAACACTGAAGCTTTCTTT
TRBJ1-2	.	.	TRBV12-3/TRBV12-4	CASTPPIKGYGYTF	TGTGCCAGCACCCCACCCATTAAGGGCTATGGCTACACCTTC
TRBJ2-3	.	.	TRBV7-2	CASSLLALTDTQYF	TGTGCCAGCAGCCTGTTAGCCCTCACAGATACGCAGTATTTT
TRBJ2-1	few	TRBD2	TRBV11-2	CASTKGGSSGGGYNEQFF	TGTGCCAGCACCAAGGGAGGGTCTAGCGGGGGGGGTTACAATGAGCAGTTCTTC
TRBJ2-7	few	.	TRBV19	CASSIAGQSHEQYF	TGTGCCAGTAGTATAGCAGGACAGTCGCACGAGCAGTACTTC
TRBJ2-2	few	.	TRBV6-5	CASSYSTFSGSPGELFF	TGTGCCAGCAGTTACTCGACTTTTTCCGGCAGCCCCGGGGAGCTGTTTTTT
TRBJ2-3	many	TRBD1	TRBV7-9	CASSPRTGWTDTQYF	TGTGCCAGCAGCCCGCGGACAGGGTGGACAGATACGCAGTATTTT
TRBJ2-7	.	TRBD2	TRBV12-3/TRBV12-4	CASSSWTSGSYEQYF	TGTGCCAGCAGTTCTTGGACTAGCGGGTCTTACGAGCAGTACTTC
TRBJ1-1	few	.	TRBV20-1	CSARGDQKEAFF	TGCAGTGCTAGAGGTGACCAGAAAGAAGCTTTCTTT
TRBJ2-7	.	.	TRBV5-1	CASSLETEQYF	TGCGCCAGCAGCTTGGAGACCGAGCAGTACTTC
TRBJ1-3	.	.	TRBV20-1	CSASAYSGNTIYF	TGCAGTGCGTCGGCCTACTCTGGAAACACCATATATTTT
TRBJ2-1	.	.	TRBV30	CAWSVHGPNEQFF	TGTGCCTGGAGTGTCCATGGGCCCAATGAGCAGTTCTTC
TRBJ2-1	once	.	TRBV12-5	CASGPTGVTNEQFF	TGTGCTAGTGGTCCCACGGGGGTCACCAATGAGCAGTTCTTC
TRBJ2-2	many	TRBD2	TRBV12-3/TRBV12-4	CASSLGGGPGTGELFF	TGTGCCAGCAGTTTGGGCGGGGGGCCTGGTACCGGGGAGCTGTTTTTT
TRBJ2-7	.	.	TRBV19	CASSLEGFEQYF	TGTGCCAGCAGTCTAGAGGGGTTCGAGCAGTACTTC
TRBJ1-3	.	TRBD1	TRBV20-1	CSATPQGATGNTIYF	TGCAGTGCTACCCCACAGGGGGCAACGGGAAACACCATATATTTT
TRBJ1-6	many	.	TRBV7-2	CASSPRDSGSPLHF	TGTGCCAGCAGCCCCAGGGACTCTGGTTCACCCCTCCACTTT
TRBJ1-6	few	TRBD1	TRBV19	CASSTGTASALYNSPLHF	TGTGCCAGTAGTACCGGGACAGCTTCCGCCCTCTATAATTCACCCCTCCACTTT